These 10 T cell receptor beta chains came from one sample sequenced in a study of blood T cell repertoires in COVID-19 (dated by TCRdb to about 2020). Receptor amplification or capture employed the immunoSEQ multiplex PCR assay. TCRdb provides this immuneACCESS table in a form limited to in-frame rearrangements. Some clones are lacking; in checked studies, under half of them reflect an unresolved V gene, and why the rest are absent is not known. This sample gives about 380,000 clones in total; around 92% of them show up just once. Of the sample, more than 1% is held by the ten largest clones. Source material: peripheral blood. These TCRs come from a man aged 40-55 years with acute or convalescent COVID-19.

A remark on this clone: An end of the junction differs from the germline gene, which may be a read error. CDR3 sequence: CASSTRVSYF. Written as DNA, the CDR3 is TGTGCCAGCAGTACTCGGGTATCTTACTTT. V gene TRBV28 combines with J gene TRBJ1-6; D not certain. The CDR3 has 10 amino acids. The germline V gene has CDR1 MDHEN and CDR2 SYDVKM.

The rearrangement links TRBV28 to TRBJ1-1; D is perhaps TRBD1 (6 bases). The V gene's germline CDR1 is MDHEN and CDR2 SYDVKM. The CDR3 totals 14 residues. The V end was cut by 8 bases, the J end by 2 bases, with 15 bases between. CDR3 protein: CASFLTGPNTEAFF. CDR3 sequence (DNA): TGTGCCAGCTTCTTGACAGGACCTAACACTGAAGCTTTCTTT.

This clone came up once. The genes are TRBV9 and TRBJ2-1, with a possible D match to TRBD2 (5 bases). Germline CDR1 is SGDLS and CDR2 is YYNGEE. Trimming removed 0 bases at V and 10 bases at J, with 5 bases between. The length of the CDR3 is 11 residues. CDR3 region: CASSVAGEQFF. CDR3 nucleotide sequence: TGTGCCAGCAGCGTAGCGGGAGAGCAGTTCTTC.

CDR3 region: CASSLAQGTEAFF. The DNA for the CDR3 is TGTGCCAGCAGCTTGGCACAGGGGACTGAAGCTTTCTTT. This chain links TRBV5-5 with TRBJ1-1; 7 positions match TRBD1. The J segment lost 5 bases and the V segment lost 0 bases, leaving 1 base of the junction unmatched. CDR1 and CDR2 from the germline V gene are SGHKS and YYEKEE (reference sequence). CDR3 length: 13 amino acids.

This clone was observed a few times. The V and J genes are TRBV19 and TRBJ2-4, with D perhaps matching TRBD1 (5 bases). V lost 3 bases and J 0 bases, leaving 12 bases between the germline ends. The CDR3 loop spans 16 amino acids. Per the germline V gene, CDR1 is LNHDA and CDR2 is SQIVND (reference sequence). DNA for the CDR3: TGTGCCAGTAGTATCTCGACAGACCTAGCCAAAAACATTCAGTACTTC. Protein sequence: CASSISTDLAKNIQYF.

This clone was seen once. This sample also contains other DNA sequences that code for the same CDR3. This rearrangement joins TRBV11-3 to TRBJ1-1; the D gene is possibly TRBD1 (5 bases). In germline, CDR1 is SGHNT, CDR2 YENEEA. This CDR3 region has 13 residues. V shed 5 bases and J shed 1 base, with 8 bases lying between them. CDR3 in DNA: TGTGCCAGCAGCCTAAGGGGGAACACTGAAGCTTTCTTT. This gives the protein CASSLRGNTEAFF.

This clone has just a few counts. The rearrangement links TRBV19 to TRBJ1-5; no definite D call. The V gene's germline CDR1 is LNHDA and CDR2 SQIVND (reference sequence). V lost 1 base and J lost 7, with 11 bases in between. CDR3 length: 14 residues. This CDR3 reads CASSIVSGPQPQHF. The CDR3 nucleotides are TGTGCCAGTAGTATAGTTTCAGGCCCCCAGCCCCAGCATTTT.

J is TRBJ2-1 and V is TRBV4-3; D possibly corresponds to TRBD1 (6 bases). With 0 bases removed from V and 0 bases from J, the gap between germline ends came to 15 bases. The germline gives CDR1 LGHNA, CDR2 YSLEER. This CDR3 is 18 amino acids long. The CDR3 DNA reads as TGCGCCAGCAGCCAAGATTATGACAGGTACAACTCCTACAATGAGCAGTTCTTC. Protein product: CASSQDYDRYNSYNEQFF.

This chain uses TRBV20-1 with TRBJ1-2, with D unresolved. The CDR3 is 11 amino acids. V lost 5 bases and J 9 bases, leaving 13 bases between the germline ends. Germline loops: CDR1 DFQATT, CDR2 SNEGSKA (reference sequence). Here the CDR3 reads CSAYNSWRYTF. The CDR3 bases are TGCAGTGCTTATAACAGCTGGCGCTACACCTTC.

V is TRBV4-3 and J is TRBJ2-1, with TRBD1 matching 7 bases. In germline, CDR1 is LGHNA, CDR2 YSLEER. The CDR3 covers 16 residues. V shed 0 bases and J 4 bases; nucleotides not matched to a gene: 6. The CDR3 loop reads CASSQDTGTAYNEQFF. For the CDR3, the DNA is TGCGCCAGCAGCCAAGATACAGGGACAGCTTACAATGAGCAGTTCTTC.